Below, 20 T cell receptor beta chains from the same sample are listed, as sequenced in a study of shared clonotypes between healthy human individuals. TCRdb's copy holds only in-frame clones and misses some; the assay was immunoSEQ multiplex PCR. The repertoire has 1,400,000 or so clones, around 98.5% of them found once; the top ten carry under 0.45%. The source material was naive CD4+ T cells sorted from blood. Subset given: CD45RA+ positively selected. The receptor source for this set is a man in his thirties or forties in good health.

The chain carries TRBV6-6 and TRBJ2-7; D is unresolved. The CDR3 runs 16 residues. The germline V and J ends were trimmed by 6 bases and 0 bases, with 18 bases remaining between them. Germline loops: CDR1 MNHNY, CDR2 SVGAGI (reference sequence). DNA of the CDR3: TGTGCCAGCAGCTCCACCCGACATAGGAGCTCCTACGAGCAGTACTTC. Protein: CASSSTRHRSSYEQYF.

This chain connects TRBV5-5 to TRBJ1-4, with 7 positions matching TRBD1. The germline CDR1 and CDR2 sequences are SGHKS and YYEKEE (reference sequence). The CDR3 is 14 residues long. J gave up 5 bases and V 4 bases, and 5 bases lay outside the gene matches. The chain's CDR3 is CASSPEGANEKLFF. CDR3 coding DNA: TGTGCCAGCAGCCCGGAGGGGGCCAATGAAAAACTGTTTTTT. Filled out from reference TRBV5-5 and TRBJ1-4, the complete variable domain reads DAGVTQSPTHLIKTRGQQVTLRCSPISGHKSVSWYQQVLGQGPQFIFQYYEKEERGRGNFPDRFSARQFPNYSSELNVNALLLGDSALYLCASSPEGANEKLFFGSGTQLSVL.

This clone was counted once. The chain links TRBV29-1 to TRBJ2-1, with TRBD2 matching over 9 bases. This CDR3 spans 14 amino acids. V was clipped by 4 bases and J by 4 bases; unmatched bases: 5. Germline V gene data show CDR1 as SQVTM and CDR2 as ANQGSEA. This CDR3 reads CSVGLAGYYNEQFF. In DNA form, the CDR3 reads TGCAGCGTTGGCCTAGCGGGATATTACAATGAGCAGTTCTTC.

The chain carries TRBV19 and TRBJ1-5; tentative D call: TRBD1 (5 bases). The CDR3 sequence is 18 residues long. Trimming took off 5 bases at V and 4 bases at J, with 24 bases between the two ends. Per the germline V gene, CDR1 is LNHDA and CDR2 is SQIVND (reference sequence). For the CDR3, the DNA is TGTGCCAGTAGTTCCCCCCTTTGGACACTTACGGGAAATCAGCCCCAGCATTTT. Translation: CASSSPLWTLTGNQPQHF.

The chain has TRBV18 and TRBJ1-2; a possible D gene is TRBD1 (6 bases). This CDR3 has 15 amino acids. CDR1 and CDR2 (germline): KGHSH, LQKENI. With 1 base removed from V and 0 bases from J, the gap between germline ends came to 9 bases. CDR3 bases: TGTGCCAGCTCACCACGGACAGATGCTAACTATGGCTACACCTTC. Translating gives CASSPRTDANYGYTF.

This clone was observed a single time. The rearrangement joins TRBV4-3 to TRBJ2-2; unclear D gene. The germline V gene encodes CDR1 LGHNA and CDR2 YSLEER. The CDR3 extends over 16 amino acids. V lost 0 bases to trimming and J lost 0 bases, with 8 bases between them. The CDR3 DNA is TGCGCCAGCAGCCAAGATGGCATCACGAACACCGGGGAGCTGTTTTTT. Translation gives CASSQDGITNTGELFF.

The chain recombines TRBV5-6 with TRBJ2-5, with TRBD2 matching 10 bases. The CDR3 covers 15 residues. Germline values: CDR1 SGHDT, CDR2 YYEEEE. Losses at the gene ends were 3 bases for V and 5 bases for J; bases not matched to a gene: 7. The CDR3 here is CASSSGLAVVETQYF. In DNA form, the CDR3 reads TGTGCCAGCAGCTCCGGACTAGCGGTTGTGGAGACCCAGTACTTC.

This clone was recorded only once. The V and J genes are TRBV6-5 and TRBJ2-7; D gene ambiguous. Trimming took off 6 bases at V and 6 bases at J, with 12 bases between the two ends. From germline, CDR1 is MNHEY and CDR2 SVGAGI. The CDR3 runs to 12 residues. The DNA of the CDR3 is TGTGCCAGCAGGGCAGGCTGGTCCGAGCAGTACTTC. It specifies CASRAGWSEQYF.

The table lists this clone with a count of one. V and J are TRBV7-8 and TRBJ2-3; D unresolved. Looked up from germline, CDR1 is SGHVS and CDR2 is FQNEAQ. The CDR3 has 14 residues. V was pared by 5 bases and J by 6 bases, with 15 bases between. The CDR3 sequence: CASSISRTFDTQYF. Written as DNA, the CDR3 is TGTGCCAGCAGCATTAGTCGAACGTTCGATACGCAGTATTTT.

As regards this clone: Additional DNA sequences in this sample encode the identical CDR3. The rearrangement joins TRBV5-1 to TRBJ2-5; D is undetermined. Germline lookup yields CDR1 SGHRS and CDR2 YFSETQ. V was pared by 2 bases and J by 2 bases, with 7 bases between. This CDR3 is built from 13 residues. CDR3 sequence reads: CASSFSRQETQYF. In DNA form, the CDR3 reads TGCGCCAGCAGCTTCTCCCGACAAGAGACCCAGTACTTC.

CDR3 protein: CASSPDGAYGYTF. CDR3 nucleotide sequence: TGTGCCAGCAGCCCGGACGGGGCCTATGGCTACACCTTC. The chain recombines TRBV9 with TRBJ1-2; a possible D gene is TRBD1 (5 bases). V lost 4 bases and J 4 bases, leaving 11 bases between the germline ends. The CDR3 loop spans 13 amino acids. Germline-derived CDR1 and CDR2 are SGDLS and YYNGEE. The complete variable domain, with remaining parts taken from reference TRBV9 and TRBJ1-2, reads DSGVTQTPKHLITATGQRVTLRCSPRSGDLSVYWYQQSLDQGLQFLIQYYNGEERAKGNILERFSAQQFPDLHSELNLSSLELGDSALYFCASSPDGAYGYTFGSGTRLTVV.

The rearrangement uses TRBV28 and TRBJ1-2; D remains ambiguous. The V gene's germline CDR1 is MDHEN and CDR2 SYDVKM. CDR3 length: 12 residues. The V end lost 7 bases, the J end lost 8 bases, and 14 bases lay between the germline ends. The CDR3 loop is CASMRPVGGYTF. Here the CDR3 DNA reads TGTGCCAGCATGCGACCCGTGGGGGGCTACACCTTC.

The CDR3, as DNA: TGTGCCAGCAGCGTAGGAACGTTCCAGCCCCAGCATTTT. Its translation: CASSVGTFQPQHF. V gene TRBV9 combines with J gene TRBJ1-5; D is undetermined. Germline values: CDR1 SGDLS, CDR2 YYNGEE. Trimming left V 0 bases short and J 7 bases short, with 8 bases between. The CDR3 contains 13 residues.

This clone was seen a handful of times. This chain connects TRBV4-1 to TRBJ1-5; D gene uncertain. The V gene lost 4 bases and the J gene lost 3 bases, with 7 bases spanning the gap. Germline CDR1 MGHRA, CDR2 YSYEKL. CDR3 length: 13 amino acids. CDR3 coding DNA: TGCGCCAGCAGCCGACCCTTCAATCAGCCCCAGCATTTT. As protein: CASSRPFNQPQHF.

The chain is built from TRBV2 and TRBJ1-3; no clear D. Germline CDR1 is SNHLY and CDR2 is FYNNEI. Trimming cost V 2 bases and J 3 bases, with 11 bases left between them. This CDR3 has 15 amino acids. CDR3 nucleotides: TGTGCCAGCAGTGAATATGGCCGATTTGGAAACACCATATATTTT. Its translation is CASSEYGRFGNTIYF.

This sequence joins TRBV15 and TRBJ1-4; 7 nucleotides agree with TRBD1. Per germline, CDR1 LNHNV and CDR2 YYDKDF (reference sequence). The V and J ends lost 0 bases and 5 bases, in that order; junction bases with no gene match: 9. The CDR3 sequence is 17 residues long. CDR3 in DNA: TGTGCCACCAGCAGAGATACGGCAGGGGGAATAAATGAAAAACTGTTTTTT. Encoded protein: CATSRDTAGGINEKLFF.

The chain recombines TRBV28 with TRBJ2-3; D is possibly TRBD1 (5 bases). CDR3 length equals 13 residues. Trimming took off 6 bases at V and 3 bases at J, with 10 bases between the two ends. Per germline, CDR1 MDHEN and CDR2 SYDVKM. Here the CDR3 reads CASSPGATDTQYF. CDR3 in DNA: TGTGCCAGCAGCCCTGGGGCTACAGATACGCAGTATTTT.

The chain combines TRBV9 with TRBJ2-2, with a possible D match to TRBD1 (5 bases). The germline gives CDR1 SGDLS, CDR2 YYNGEE. The CDR3 extends over 12 amino acids. V was clipped by 8 bases and J by 4 bases, with 9 bases between them. The CDR3, as DNA: TGTGCCAGTAGCAGGGTCACCGGGGAGCTGTTTTTT. This gives the protein CASSRVTGELFF. Full variable domain (missing parts from reference TRBV9 and TRBJ2-2): DSGVTQTPKHLITATGQRVTLRCSPRSGDLSVYWYQQSLDQGLQFLIQYYNGEERAKGNILERFSAQQFPDLHSELNLSSLELGDSALYFCASSRVTGELFFGEGSRLTVL.

This chain uses TRBV19 with TRBJ2-5, with 9 bases identical to TRBD2. The CDR3 runs to 17 residues. The germline CDR1 and CDR2 sequences are LNHDA and SQIVND (reference sequence). After removal of 2 bases from V and 5 bases from J, the junction contained 12 bases not matched to a gene. CDR3 loop: CASSIRGVSGSGETQYF. Here the CDR3 DNA reads TGTGCCAGTAGTATACGAGGGGTTAGCGGGAGTGGTGAGACCCAGTACTTC.

The rearrangement uses TRBV6-1 and TRBJ2-7; TRBD2 is a possible D gene (6 bases). The length of the CDR3 is 15 residues. V shed 0 bases and J shed 4 bases, with 13 bases lying between them. Per germline, CDR1 MNHNS and CDR2 SASEGT. CDR3 region: CASSEAGGAAYEQYF. Written as DNA, the CDR3 is TGTGCCAGCAGTGAAGCAGGAGGGGCGGCTTACGAGCAGTACTTC.